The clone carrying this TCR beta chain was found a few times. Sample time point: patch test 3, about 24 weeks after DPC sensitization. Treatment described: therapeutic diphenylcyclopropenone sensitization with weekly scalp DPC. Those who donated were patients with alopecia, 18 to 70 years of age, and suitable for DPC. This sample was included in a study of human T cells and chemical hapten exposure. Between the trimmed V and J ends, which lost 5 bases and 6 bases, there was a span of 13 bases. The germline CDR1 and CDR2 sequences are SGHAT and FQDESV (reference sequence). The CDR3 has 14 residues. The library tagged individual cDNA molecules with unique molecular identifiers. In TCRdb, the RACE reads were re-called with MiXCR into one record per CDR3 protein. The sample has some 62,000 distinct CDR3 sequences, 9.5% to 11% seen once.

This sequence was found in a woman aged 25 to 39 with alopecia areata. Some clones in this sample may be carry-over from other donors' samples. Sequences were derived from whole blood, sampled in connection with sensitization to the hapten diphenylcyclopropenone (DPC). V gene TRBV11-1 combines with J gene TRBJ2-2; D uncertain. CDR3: CASSRTWPPGELFF. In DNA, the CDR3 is TGTGCCAGCAGCCGTACCTGGCCCCCCGGGGAGCTGTTTTTT.